A single T cell receptor beta chain is shown here with its context. Its antigen is still unknown. This entry comes from a study of T-cell memory formation after mild COVID-19. Findings of the study overall: CD4+ contracting clones were found mainly in CM and EM, and CD8+ ones in EMRA.

CDR3 size: 18 residues. Germline CDR1 PRHDT, CDR2 FYEKMQ (reference sequence). The V gene end was trimmed by 3 bases and the J gene end by 3 bases; junction bases not matched to a gene: 11. The 5'RACE method, run with constant-segment primers, produced TCR alpha and TCR beta cDNA libraries (carrying sample barcodes and UMIs). One entry per CDR3 protein, called by TCRdb with MiXCR from the 5' RACE reads. The sample records 500,000 to 600,000 distinct CDR3 sequences, around 17% being singletons. This TCR came from an adult woman who had mild COVID-19 (a few samples of this study predate the infection). Cell type and time point are not known. The chain employs TRBV13 and TRBJ2-3; 11 positions agree with TRBD2. The specimen was PBMCs or a T cell subset sorted from them (not recorded which). The chain's CDR3 is CASSFTLLAGVRTDTQYF. The DNA of the CDR3 is TGTGCCAGCAGCTTCACCCTACTAGCGGGAGTTCGAACAGATACGCAGTATTTT.